One sample yielded the 11 T cell receptor beta chains listed below, sequenced in a study of T cell clones after liver transplantation. TCRdb keeps only in-frame clones here, not all; method: immunoSEQ multiplex PCR. The table shows tens of thousands of clones, with approximately 84% occurring only once. The material was CD4+ T cells from blood, obtained before liver transplant. Receptor source: a human donor who received a liver transplant.

The chain carries TRBV4-3 and TRBJ2-5; D is unresolved. CDR3 size: 13 residues. The germline V gene encodes CDR1 LGHNA and CDR2 YSLEER. Trimming took off 0 bases at V and 4 bases at J, with 6 bases between the two ends. The CDR3, as DNA: TGCGCCAGCAGCCAAGATGATCGAGAGACCCAGTACTTC. It encodes CASSQDDRETQYF.

The V call is TRBV5-1, the J call TRBJ2-5, with D perhaps being TRBD1 or TRBD2 (6 bases each). The CDR3 totals 13 residues. Trimming stripped 5 bases from V and 5 bases from J, with 13 bases between. CDR1 is SGHRS and CDR2 is YFSETQ in the germline V gene. The CDR3 region has the DNA TGCGCCAGCAGATTCGGGGGCAGGGAGACCCAGTACTTC. It encodes CASRFGGRETQYF.

The gene calls are TRBV21-1 and TRBJ2-7; the listed D gene, TRBD1, was not tested against the DNA. TRBV21-1 is classified as a pseudogene. CDR3 size: 16 residues. CDR3 nucleotides: TGTGCCAGCAGCTTACACAGGGGGCCCTCCTTCTACGAGCAGTACTTC. Its translation: CASSLHRGPSFYEQYF.

This clone occurred once. The rearrangement links TRBV21-1 to TRBJ2-2; TRBD1 is taken as the D call from the table, unchecked against the DNA. TRBV21-1 constitutes a pseudogene. This CDR3 has 16 amino acids. The chain's CDR3 is CASTQGDRGITGELFF. The CDR3, as DNA: TGTGCCAGCACCCAGGGGGACAGGGGGATCACCGGGGAGCTGTTTTTT.

This chain connects TRBV15 to TRBJ1-1, with a possible D match to TRBD1 (5 bases). The V gene lost 0 bases and the J gene lost 6 bases, with 11 bases spanning the gap. The CDR3 contains 14 residues. Germline V gene lookup returns CDR1 LNHNV and CDR2 YYDKDF (reference sequence). DNA of the CDR3: TGTGCCACCAGCAGAGATCGATCAGGGCCTGAAGCTTTCTTT. Protein product: CATSRDRSGPEAFF.

The rearrangement uses TRBV11-2 and TRBJ2-5; 12 nucleotides align to TRBD2. CDR3 size: 15 residues. V shed 3 bases and J 4 bases; nucleotides not matched to a gene: 3. The V gene's germline CDR1 is SGHAT and CDR2 FQNNGV. The CDR3 nucleotides are TGTGCCAGCAGCTTGACTAGCGGGAGTCTAGAGACCCAGTACTTC. It translates to CASSLTSGSLETQYF.

V usage is TRBV4-3 and J usage is TRBJ1-2; D might be TRBD1 (5 bases). The germline V gene encodes CDR1 LGHNA and CDR2 YSLEER. Trimming stripped 0 bases from V and 8 bases from J, with 22 bases between. This CDR3 is 17 amino acids long. CDR3 coding DNA: TGCGCCAGCAGCCAAGATCTCCCCCTTGGGACGCAGCTAGGCTACACCTTC. This encodes CASSQDLPLGTQLGYTF.

This chain connects TRBV5-1 to TRBJ1-5, with TRBD1 matching over 7 bases. Germline assignment: CDR1 SGHRS and CDR2 YFSETQ. The CDR3 has 15 amino acids. V lost 2 bases to trimming and J lost 7 bases; unmatched junction nucleotides: 9. The CDR3, as DNA: TGCGCCAGCAGCTTATCCACAGGGGAGGGGCAGCCCCAGCATTTT. Translation gives CASSLSTGEGQPQHF.

The rearrangement joins TRBV4-1 to TRBJ1-1; unclear D gene. Germline V CDR1 and CDR2: MGHRA, YSYEKL. CDR3 size: 16 residues. V lost 3 bases and J lost 0, with 14 bases in between. CDR3 in amino acids: CASSHNSAQMNTEAFF. DNA for the CDR3: TGCGCCAGCAGCCATAACTCCGCACAGATGAACACTGAAGCTTTCTTT.

This chain connects TRBV30 to TRBJ2-2; 12 nucleotides match TRBD2. The trim removed 8 bases at V and 0 bases at J, leaving 1 base unmatched. The germline CDR1 and CDR2 sequences are GTSNPN and SVGIG (reference sequence). The CDR3 is 14 residues long. The CDR3 DNA is TGTGCCCGGACTAGCGGGACGAACACCGGGGAGCTGTTTTTT. Residues: CARTSGTNTGELFF.

The chain combines TRBV7-2 with TRBJ1-4; a weak D match, TRBD1 (5 bases). The CDR3 is 14 amino acids. Germline values: CDR1 SGHTA, CDR2 FQGNSA. Trimming cost V 6 bases and J 6 bases, with 14 bases left between them. Here the CDR3 reads CASSPGEGYEKLFF. The CDR3 coding sequence is TGTGCCAGCAGTCCGGGTGAGGGGTATGAAAAACTGTTTTTT.